This TCR beta chain was captured by sequencing in a study of shared clonotypes between healthy human individuals. CDR3 length equals 16 residues. Germline values: CDR1 KGHSH, CDR2 LQKENI. Trimming took 6 bases from V and 3 from J; bases not matched to a gene: 10. DNA at 200 ng, 25,000 to 35,000 T cell genomes, went into sorted-subset replicate PCRs. TCRdb keeps only in-frame clones here, not all; method: immunoSEQ multiplex PCR. The data show 550,000 to 850,000 clones, with 72% seen just once and more than 1.5% held by the top ten. Recent vaccinations or acute infections were absent in the healthy HIV-negative adult donors.

This chain links TRBV18 with TRBJ2-7; 11 bases agree with TRBD1. Source material: memory CD4+ T cells sorted from blood. Stated subset: CD45RA-negative fraction. The source is a woman in her twenties or thirties in good health. This chain's CDR3 is CASSSGWDRGVYEQYF. DNA of the CDR3: TGTGCCAGCTCGTCGGGGTGGGACAGGGGGGTCTACGAGCAGTACTTC.